The T cell receptor beta chain described here comes from a study of identical twins. TCRdb redid the calling of the 5' RACE reads with MiXCR, one entry per CDR3 protein. The sample contains a few hundred thousand distinct CDR3 sequences, 5.5% to 7.5% of which appear only once. In addition, the sample was reused for a study of T cells expressing NK-cell markers.

The sequenced sample was CD8+ T cells sorted from blood. This sequence originates from a woman younger than 35 in good health.

CDR3 DNA sequence: TGCAGTGCTGAAGACGGGGATCACTCCTACGAGCAGTACTTC. Amino acid sequence: CSAEDGDHSYEQYF. The chain employs TRBV20-1 and TRBJ2-7, with D maybe TRBD2 (5 bases). The CDR3 contains 14 residues. From germline, CDR1 is DFQATT and CDR2 SNEGSKA (reference sequence). V gave up 5 bases and J gave up 0 bases, with 14 bases separating them.